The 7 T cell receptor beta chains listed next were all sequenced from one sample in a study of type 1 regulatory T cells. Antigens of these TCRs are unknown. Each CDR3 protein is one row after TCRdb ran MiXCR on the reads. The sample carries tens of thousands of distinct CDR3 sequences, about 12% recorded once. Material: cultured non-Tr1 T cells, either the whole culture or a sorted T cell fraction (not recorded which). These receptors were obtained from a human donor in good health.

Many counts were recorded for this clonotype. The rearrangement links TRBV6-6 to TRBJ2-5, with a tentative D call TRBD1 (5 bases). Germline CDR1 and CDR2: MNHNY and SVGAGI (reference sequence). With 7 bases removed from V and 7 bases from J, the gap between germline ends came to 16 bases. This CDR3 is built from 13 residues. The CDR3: CASTPTEFGTQYF. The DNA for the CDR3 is TGTGCCAGCACCCCGACAGAATTTGGGACCCAGTACTTC.

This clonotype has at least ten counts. The CDR3 DNA sequence: TGTGCCAGCAGCTTAGCGCTGAGGGAAAAACTGTTTTTT. Translating gives CASSLALREKLFF. The V gene is TRBV7-6, the J gene TRBJ1-4, with D hard to call. With 0 bases removed from V and 8 bases from J, the gap between germline ends came to 7 bases. Germline V CDR1 and CDR2: SGHVS, FNYEAQ. The CDR3 spans 13 residues.

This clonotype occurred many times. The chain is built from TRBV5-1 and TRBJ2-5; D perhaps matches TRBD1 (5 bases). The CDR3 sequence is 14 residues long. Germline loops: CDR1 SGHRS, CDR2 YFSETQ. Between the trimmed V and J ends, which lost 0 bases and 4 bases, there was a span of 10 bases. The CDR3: CASSLGPGLETQYF. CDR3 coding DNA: TGCGCCAGCAGCTTGGGGCCAGGGCTAGAGACCCAGTACTTC.

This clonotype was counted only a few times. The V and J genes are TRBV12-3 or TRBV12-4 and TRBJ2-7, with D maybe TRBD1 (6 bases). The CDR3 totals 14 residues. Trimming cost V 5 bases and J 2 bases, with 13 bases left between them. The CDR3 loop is CASSRGIYPYEQYF. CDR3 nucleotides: TGTGCCAGCAGTAGGGGGATTTACCCCTACGAGCAGTACTTC.

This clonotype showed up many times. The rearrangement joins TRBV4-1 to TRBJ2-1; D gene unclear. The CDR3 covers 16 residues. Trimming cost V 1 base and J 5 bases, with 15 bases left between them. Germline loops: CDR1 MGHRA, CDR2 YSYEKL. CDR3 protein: CASSQVNLVAHNEQFF. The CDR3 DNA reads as TGCGCCAGCAGCCAAGTAAACCTAGTGGCCCACAATGAGCAGTTCTTC.

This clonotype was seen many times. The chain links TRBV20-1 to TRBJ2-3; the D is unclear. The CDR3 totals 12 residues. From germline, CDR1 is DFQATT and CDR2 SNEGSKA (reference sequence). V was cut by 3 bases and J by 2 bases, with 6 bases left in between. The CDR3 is CSASGPTDTQYF. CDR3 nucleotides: TGCAGTGCTAGCGGCCCCACAGATACGCAGTATTTT.

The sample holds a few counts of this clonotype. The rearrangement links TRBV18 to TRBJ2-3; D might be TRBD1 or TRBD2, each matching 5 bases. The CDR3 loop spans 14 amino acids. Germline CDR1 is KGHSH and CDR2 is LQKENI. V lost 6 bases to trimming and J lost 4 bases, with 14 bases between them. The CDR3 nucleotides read TGTGCCAGCTCCCGGACTCAAGGGGCAGATACGCAGTATTTT. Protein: CASSRTQGADTQYF.